One sample yielded the 31 T cell receptor beta chains listed below, sequenced in a study of cytomegalovirus exposure and HLA in healthy donors. 13 Jbeta primers and 60 Vbeta primers were used for the PCR. Data came from immunoSEQ multiplex PCR; TCRdb stores just in-frame clones and leaves some out. The table lists some 44,000 clones, 87% of them singletons, with approximately 8% in the top ten. Sequenced input: PBMCs. All receptors derive from a woman between 35 and 50 years old in good health and CMV-seropositive.

The chain carries TRBV18 and TRBJ2-3; the match to TRBD1 covers 8 bases. Germline V CDR1 and CDR2: KGHSH, LQKENI. J gave up 0 bases and V 3 bases, and 2 bases lay outside the gene matches. The CDR3 is 15 residues long. Here the CDR3 reads CASSPRQGSTDTQYF. CDR3 sequence (DNA): TGTGCCAGCTCACCTCGACAGGGGAGCACAGATACGCAGTATTTT.

As DNA, the CDR3 is TGTGCCAGCAGTTTCAACAGGGGGAACACTGAAGCTTTCTTT. Residues: CASSFNRGNTEAFF. This rearrangement joins TRBV6-1 to TRBJ1-1; 7 nucleotides align to TRBD1. CDR3 length equals 14 residues. The V segment lost 5 bases and the J segment 1 base; nucleotides outside the gene matches: 4. CDR1 and CDR2 from the germline V gene are MNHNS and SASEGT.

This clone came up once. The V gene is TRBV5-8, the J gene TRBJ2-3, with 11 bases fitting TRBD2. The germline V gene has CDR1 SGHTS and CDR2 YDEGEE. V trimming: 4 bases; J trimming: 2 bases; junction bases outside the gene matches: 6. The CDR3 contains 16 residues. In DNA, the CDR3 is TGTGCCAGCAGCGGTGGACTAGCGGGCAACACAGATACGCAGTATTTT. Its translation is CASSGGLAGNTDTQYF.

This rearrangement joins TRBV6-1 to TRBJ1-3; a possible D gene is TRBD1 (6 bases). The CDR3 is made up of 18 amino acids. The V gene lost 4 bases and the J gene lost 0 bases, with 19 bases spanning the gap. Germline CDR1 and CDR2: MNHNS and SASEGT. This CDR3 reads CASSAQSPRQASGNTIYF. DNA for the CDR3: TGTGCCAGCAGTGCGCAATCCCCTCGACAGGCCTCTGGAAACACCATATATTTT.

The chain is built from TRBV18 and TRBJ2-1, with TRBD2 identical over 8 bases. The germline CDR1 and CDR2 sequences are KGHSH and LQKENI. The CDR3 totals 14 residues. V shed 1 base, J shed 9 bases, and the junction held 5 bases outside the gene matches. The CDR3 protein is CASSPLGLETEQFF. The CDR3 DNA reads TGTGCCAGCTCACCACTGGGACTAGAAACTGAGCAGTTCTTC.

The gene calls are TRBV5-6 and TRBJ2-7; a possible D gene is TRBD1 (6 bases). CDR3 size: 14 residues. Germline V gives CDR1 SGHDT, CDR2 YYEEEE. The V end lost 0 bases, the J end lost 2 bases, and 9 bases lay between the germline ends. The CDR3 sequence is CASSLGGQTYEQYF. CDR3 nucleotide sequence: TGTGCCAGCAGCTTGGGCGGACAGACCTACGAGCAGTACTTC.

The chain uses TRBV18 and TRBJ1-1, with a tentative D call TRBD1 (6 bases). Germline V lookup: CDR1 KGHSH, CDR2 LQKENI. This CDR3 spans 14 amino acids. Trimming pared 3 bases from V and 6 bases from J, leaving 14 bases between. The CDR3 sequence: CASSPRQVTSEAFF. In DNA form, the CDR3 reads TGTGCCAGCTCACCGAGACAGGTGACATCTGAAGCTTTCTTT.

This rearrangement joins TRBV2 to TRBJ2-5; tentatively, D is TRBD2 (6 bases). The end of the DNA is better explained by TRBJ2-7, so the J call may be wrong. Germline values: CDR1 SNHLY, CDR2 FYNNEI. CDR3 length: 18 amino acids. This CDR3 reads CASSESNTEEGNTYEQYF. The CDR3 coding sequence is TGTGCCAGCAGTGAAAGCAACACGGAGGAGGGGAATACCTACGAGCAGTACTTC.

This clone was seen a handful of times. The chain combines TRBV28 with TRBJ2-7; 7 bases are a match to TRBD1. CDR1 is MDHEN, CDR2 SYDVKM, per germline. V gave up 6 bases and J gave up 2 bases; unmatched junction bases: 19. There are 18 residues in the CDR3. DNA of the CDR3: TGTGCCAGCAGCCAGTTGGGTTTGACAGGGTTGATTCCCTACGAGCAGTACTTC. This codes for CASSQLGLTGLIPYEQYF.

The chain employs TRBV19 and TRBJ1-1; D gene unclear. Looked up from germline, CDR1 is LNHDA and CDR2 is SQIVND (reference sequence). V was cut by 7 bases and J by 1 base, with 22 bases left in between. The CDR3 sequence is 17 residues long. This chain's CDR3 is CASIRGTYRGGNTEAFF. In DNA form, the CDR3 reads TGTGCCAGTATCCGGGGAACATACCGAGGAGGGAACACTGAAGCTTTCTTT.

The chain employs TRBV7-9 and TRBJ1-5; 11 bases match TRBD1. CDR3 length: 16 residues. Per the germline V gene, CDR1 is SEHNR and CDR2 is FQNEAQ (reference sequence). The J segment lost 4 bases and the V segment lost 5 bases, leaving 7 bases of the junction unmatched. The CDR3, as DNA: TGTGCCAGCAGCCGAAAGGGACAGGGGGAAAATCAGCCCCAGCATTTT. It encodes CASSRKGQGENQPQHF.

This sequence joins TRBV28 and TRBJ1-4; 10 bases fit TRBD1. Trimming removed 6 bases from V and 8 bases from J; junction bases left unmatched: 12. This CDR3 region has 16 residues. Per the germline V gene, CDR1 is MDHEN and CDR2 is SYDVKM. The CDR3 protein is CASSTAPGTGAEKLFF. Here the CDR3 DNA reads TGTGCCAGCAGCACCGCCCCGGGGACAGGGGCAGAAAAACTGTTTTTT.

The chain recombines TRBV6-4 with TRBJ2-3, with TRBD1 identical over 8 bases. V dropped 8 bases and J dropped 1; count of bases not matched to a gene: 5. The CDR3 has 14 amino acids. CDR1 is MRHNA, CDR2 SNTAGT, per germline. The CDR3 bases are TGTGCCAGCCGATTACAGGGGGGCACAGATACGCAGTATTTT. The encoded protein is CASRLQGGTDTQYF.

As concerns this clone: One end of the junction is discordant with germline, which a read error may explain. The same CDR3 arises from other DNA sequences in this sample as well. The rearrangement links TRBV15 to TRBJ2-5; TRBD2 matches at 8 bases. The CDR3 has 18 amino acids. Looked up from germline, CDR1 is LNHNV and CDR2 is YYDKDF (reference sequence). CDR3 loop: CATSRDYTGGPGGETQYF. The CDR3 DNA sequence: TGCGCCACCAGCAGAGATTACACGGGAGGGCCGGGTGGTGAGACCCAGTACTTC.

The chain uses TRBV6-1 and TRBJ2-5; 7 bases are a match to TRBD1. In germline, CDR1 is MNHNS, CDR2 SASEGT. The CDR3 is 14 residues long. The J segment lost 7 bases and the V segment lost 7 bases, leaving 12 bases of the junction unmatched. The chain's CDR3 is CASMSQGESGTQYF. CDR3 nucleotide sequence: TGTGCCAGCATGAGTCAGGGGGAGTCGGGGACCCAGTACTTC.

The chain joins TRBV2 to TRBJ2-5; 7 positions agree with TRBD1. The trim removed 6 bases at V and 5 bases at J, leaving 9 bases unmatched. The CDR3 totals 14 residues. Germline V gives CDR1 SNHLY, CDR2 FYNNEI. This chain's CDR3 is CASRDRQGWETQYF. The CDR3 nucleotides read TGTGCCAGCAGGGACCGACAGGGATGGGAGACCCAGTACTTC.

This clone was observed a single time. The chain carries TRBV4-1 and TRBJ1-2; 7 bases fit TRBD1. Trimming at V came to 0 bases and at J to 4 bases, leaving 2 bases not matched to a gene. The CDR3 loop spans 14 amino acids. Germline V gene sequence: CDR1 MGHRA, CDR2 YSYEKL. CDR3 sequence (DNA): TGCGCCAGCAGCCAAGATGGGGACAGCTATGGCTACACCTTC. Residues: CASSQDGDSYGYTF.

This chain joins TRBV9 and TRBJ2-1; 7 nucleotides align to TRBD2. This CDR3 spans 15 amino acids. The germline gives CDR1 SGDLS, CDR2 YYNGEE. Trimming at V came to 1 base and at J to 8 bases, leaving 9 bases not matched to a gene. This CDR3 is CASSVTLAEGYEQFF. The CDR3 DNA reads as TGTGCCAGCAGCGTAACCCTAGCGGAAGGATATGAGCAGTTCTTC.

The chain links TRBV10-3 to TRBJ1-1; D remains ambiguous. With 6 bases removed from V and 0 bases from J, the gap between germline ends came to 11 bases. Germline assignment: CDR1 ENHRY and CDR2 SYGVKD. The CDR3 spans 14 residues. In DNA, the CDR3 is TGTGCCATCAGGGAGGCAGGCCTGAACACTGAAGCTTTCTTT. Its protein product is CAIREAGLNTEAFF.

This clone was observed once. This CDR3 is missing its conserved last phenylalanine or tryptophan, likely due to a read error. CDR3 bases: TGTGCCAGTAGTGGGGGTCTAGGACTAGCGGGAAGCACCTACGAGCAGTACCTC. Translating gives CASSGGLGLAGSTYEQYL. V and J are TRBV19 and TRBJ2-7, with 12 bases identical to TRBD2. With V trimmed by 5 bases and J by 2 bases, 13 bases remained unmatched. The CDR3 sequence is 18 residues long. The germline CDR1 and CDR2 sequences are LNHDA and SQIVND (reference sequence).

V usage is TRBV5-1 and J usage is TRBJ1-1, with a tentative D call TRBD1 (5 bases). Between the trimmed V and J ends, which lost 1 base and 1 base, there was a span of 17 bases. CDR3 length: 17 residues. Per the germline V gene, CDR1 is SGHRS and CDR2 is YFSETQ. CDR3 in amino acids: CASSLNLFGTSNTEAFF. For the CDR3, the DNA is TGCGCCAGCAGCTTGAACTTATTCGGGACTTCGAACACTGAAGCTTTCTTT.

The chain is built from TRBV11-3 and TRBJ1-2; D ambiguous. V was trimmed by 2 bases and J by 5 bases, leaving 15 bases between them. From germline, CDR1 is SGHNT and CDR2 YENEEA. This CDR3 is built from 15 residues. The CDR3 DNA sequence: TGTGCCAGCAGCTTATGGGTCCCCAGAGGATATGGCTACACCTTC. Amino acids: CASSLWVPRGYGYTF.

V gene TRBV29-1 combines with J gene TRBJ1-1, with a tentative D call TRBD1 (6 bases). The CDR3 sequence is 13 residues long. Trimming removed 6 bases from V and 1 base from J, with 12 bases in between. CDR1 and CDR2 from the germline V gene are SQVTM and ANQGSEA. DNA of the CDR3: TGCAGCGTCGGGACATCGCCGAACACTGAAGCTTTCTTT. It is translated as CSVGTSPNTEAFF.

V is TRBV6-6 and J is TRBJ2-2, with 7 bases aligning to TRBD1. The CDR3 runs to 14 residues. Germline V gene sequence: CDR1 MNHNY, CDR2 SVGAGI (reference sequence). J gave up 0 bases and V 11 bases, and 6 bases lay outside the gene matches. The DNA for the CDR3 is TGTGCCTCTGGGGACAGACCGAACACCGGGGAGCTGTTTTTT. This codes for CASGDRPNTGELFF.

The V and J genes are TRBV19 and TRBJ1-4, with 7 bases fitting TRBD1. This CDR3 is 15 amino acids long. Germline V gene lookup returns CDR1 LNHDA and CDR2 SQIVND (reference sequence). V shed 7 bases, J shed 5 bases, and the junction held 10 bases outside the gene matches. The CDR3 nucleotides read TGTGCCAGTACCCATGAGGGGGCTGGAAATGAAAAACTGTTTTTT. This codes for CASTHEGAGNEKLFF.

The chain combines TRBV5-1 with TRBJ1-4, with 11 bases fitting TRBD1. The germline V gene has CDR1 SGHRS and CDR2 YFSETQ. Unmatched junction bases numbered 5, after V lost 0 bases and J lost 7 bases. The CDR3 is made up of 16 amino acids. The CDR3 is CASSLVPGQGGEKLFF. In DNA form, the CDR3 reads TGCGCCAGCAGCTTGGTTCCGGGACAGGGGGGTGAAAAACTGTTTTTT.

The chain has TRBV2 and TRBJ1-2; weak D call: TRBD1 (5 bases). The CDR3 is 13 residues long. Per germline, CDR1 SNHLY and CDR2 FYNNEI. Trimming shortened V by 5 bases and J by 6 bases, and 13 bases separated the two germline ends. The CDR3 nucleotides are TGTGCCAGCAGTCCTCCCTGGGGCGATGGCTACACCTTC. Protein product: CASSPPWGDGYTF.

The V gene is TRBV5-1, the J gene TRBJ1-6; D gene ambiguous. CDR3 length equals 13 residues. The germline CDR1 and CDR2 sequences are SGHRS and YFSETQ. The V and J ends lost 5 bases and 7 bases respectively, with 10 bases between them. CDR3 protein: CASSESPNSPLHF. CDR3 sequence (DNA): TGCGCCAGCAGTGAGAGCCCCAATTCACCCCTCCACTTT.

This clone was detected once. The V gene is TRBV27, the J gene TRBJ2-7; possibly TRBD1 for D (6 bases). This CDR3 comprises 15 residues. The germline V and J ends were trimmed by 2 bases and 7 bases, with 18 bases remaining between them. CDR1 is MNHEY, CDR2 SMNVEV, per germline (reference sequence). CDR3 protein: CASSLNDRHMGEQYF. The DNA of the CDR3 is TGTGCCAGCAGTTTAAACGACAGGCACATGGGTGAGCAGTACTTC.

The chain is built from TRBV7-2 and TRBJ2-3, with 7 bases that match TRBD1. CDR3 length equals 14 residues. Germline V gene data show CDR1 as SGHTA and CDR2 as FQGNSA. The V and J ends lost 1 base and 6 bases, in that order; junction bases with no gene match: 4. The CDR3 reads CASSLVGGGDTQYF. CDR3 in DNA: TGTGCCAGCAGCTTAGTAGGGGGCGGTGATACGCAGTATTTT.

The gene calls are TRBV29-1 and TRBJ2-1; D is unclear. Germline V gene data show CDR1 as SQVTM and CDR2 as ANQGSEA. Trimming left V 6 bases short and J 8 bases short, with 8 bases between. The CDR3 is made up of 10 amino acids. CDR3 protein: CSVVAHEQFF. CDR3 bases: TGCAGCGTCGTAGCACATGAGCAGTTCTTC.